This T cell receptor beta chain originates from a study of T cells in Graves' hyperthyroidism and ophthalmopathy (dated by TCRdb to between 2018 and 2020). Regarding the study in general: To identify TCR V-J signatures that set the groups apart, the researchers used a discovery cohort of about a hundred patients, made up of roughly 40 with Graves' ophthalmopathy and some 56 with stable Graves' hyperthyroidism. Prospective prediction of ophthalmopathy was tested in an independent validation cohort of 18 to 20 hyperthyroidism patients and 17 patients who later progressed to ophthalmopathy. For training and testing, the 100 or so patients in the discovery cohort were randomly divided in a 7:3 ratio. The study also compared thyroid tissue and blood T-cell repertoires from roughly 6 Graves' hyperthyroidism patients. After sampling, hyperthyroidism patients received methimazole starting at 30 mg daily, and ophthalmopathy patients received high-dose intravenous methylprednisolone. The paper reports TCR Vbeta CDR3 sequencing of about 140 peripheral blood samples: around 45 ophthalmopathy, under 85 hyperthyroidism and around 17 progressor patients.

Study-level results and caveats: Sample size was not statistically predetermined, and investigators were not blinded to group allocation. Ophthalmopathy was separated from stable hyperthyroidism by a 13 V-J signature model, with approximately 89% sensitivity and approximately 84% specificity obtained in cross-validation and 80%/75% obtained in testing. In validation, progression to ophthalmopathy was predicted by the model with nearly 71% sensitivity and roughly 76% specificity, a median of approximately 6.5 months before onset. Most expanded thyroid clonotypes (frequency above 0.001) were also detected in blood, suggesting blood repertoires may reflect thyroid immune responses.

Any patient with an uncontrolled infection, another autoimmune disease, pregnancy or lactation was excluded. Diagnoses relied on clinical symptoms, serum thyroxine and TRAb, thyroid ultrasound and orbital computed tomography. Trizol reagent was used to extract total RNA, and RNA quality was then checked on an Agilent 2100 Bioanalyzer. The CDR3 spans 13 residues, from the cysteine through the phenylalanine. Solely the CDR3 DNA is kept, with 39 bases framed from the first base. The germline V gene encodes CDR1 LNHDA and CDR2 SQIVND (reference sequence). V is cut by 0 bases and J by 7 bases, and the space between the germline ends is 10 bases. Comment on this clonotype: Its target antigen remains unknown. No base qualities exist here, and no much larger clone lies one base off it.

The TCR beta CDR3 regions were amplified from the RNA transcripts. A first-round RT-PCR of the TCR CDR3 used the HTBI primer set with the Qiagen OneStep RT-PCR kit. The libraries were constructed in a second round of multiplex PCR and then size-selected and purified. The libraries were sequenced on an Illumina HiSeq2000 using paired-end 100 bp reads. In the source study's methods: SOAPnuke was used to process the raw data, removing reads that contained adapters or uncalled bases, had a mean Phred below 15, or lacked an exact match to the constant primer or identifier. COPE v1.2.5 was used to merge high-quality paired reads, and clonotypes were defined as unique nucleotide sequences. Clonotypes were aligned to IMGT TRBV, TRBD and TRBJ reference segments using MiTCR v1.1. The analysis was restricted to V-J combinations with a frequency above 0.0001, which together covered over 99% of the repertoires. A TCS score was defined as the ratio of F50 (clonal expansion) to E x V (chaos), with BLOSUM62-based TCRdist applied between CDR3 peptides within each V-J. Welch's t-statistics and random forest reduced 450 to 600 V-J features to 13, which were used in a naive Bayes classifier (R e1071). The similarity between thyroid and blood repertoires was quantified using the Morisita-Horn index. TCRdb ran its own pipeline on the public reads, namely fastp trimming at Q25 and MiXCR clone calling, and kept in-frame beta chains. Rows with one shared CDR3 protein collapse into an entry with the most common genes and DNA. The V and J calls come from TCRdb's annotation, not from the publication. The sample table records roughly 500,000 distinct CDR3 sequences; over 45% of these occur just once. The top ten constitute about two fifths of the sample.

Sequencing was performed on peripheral blood or thyroid tissue (not recorded which). This chain is built from TRBV19 and TRBJ2-7; the D element might be TRBD1 or TRBD2, as each aligns at 5 bases. The receptor was derived from an adult woman with Graves' disease, either hyperthyroidism or ophthalmopathy (not recorded which). The base sequence is TGTGCCAGTAGTATAGATCCGGGGCGAGAGCAGTACTTC. It is translated as CASSIDPGREQYF.